This T cell receptor (beta chain) was recorded in a study of beta chain features in type 1 diabetes. Turning to the study itself: No age, gender or cell yield differences were seen between patients and healthy donors.

A word on this clone: Its specificity is not known.

Trimming left V 0 bases short and J 12 bases short, with 12 bases between. This CDR3 spans 12 amino acids. Germline V gene data show CDR1 as SGHRS and CDR2 as YFSETQ. Study results and limitations: Any HLA-type effect on TCRB rearrangement remained unresolved here. Across patients, naive, central memory and Treg TCRB repertoires exhibited apparently greater similarity than was observed across healthy donors.

Expressed TCRB transcripts got sequenced, as all isolated RNA was reverse transcribed. Assay used: immunoSEQ multiplex PCR; TCRdb lists only in-frame clones, some missing. The sample holds over 700,000 clones, around a sixth seen once. Sorted CD4+ subsets: naive, central memory, regulatory, stem cell-like memory (CD45RO/CCR7/CD25/CD127/CD95/CD27 panel). Specimen: naive CD4+ T cells from blood. The sequence was collected from a woman aged 18-35 years in good health. This chain uses TRBV5-1 with TRBJ1-1, with D unclear. The CDR3 here is CASSLGSGPTFF. In DNA form, the CDR3 reads TGCGCCAGCAGCTTGGGGAGTGGGCCGACTTTCTTT.